This TCR beta chain was observed in a study of cytomegalovirus exposure and HLA in healthy donors. Study-wide results and caveats: When a later analysis compared HLA-associated TCR beta chains with equally common others, the HLA-associated chains turned out to be more clonally expanded and to have lower generation probabilities. Later analysis reportedly placed an Asian-associated ancestry cluster below the roughly 700-donor mean in N-insertions.

V dropped 2 bases and J dropped 5 bases, with 9 bases sitting between them. The germline gives CDR1 SGHAT, CDR2 FQNNGV. CDR3 length: 13 residues. Primers included in the PCR were 60 Vbeta and 13 Jbeta primers. In the original processing: In a later analysis, the count reached some 88 million unique TCR beta chains, with 9 million to 11 million shared. TCRdb keeps only in-frame clones here, not all; method: immunoSEQ multiplex PCR. That table gives V, J and clone size, and the DNA gave D and trimming. The sample records under 110,000 clones, over 55% being singletons. Of note for this clone: Its antigen is not identified.

This receptor was obtained from a female donor in good health and CMV-seronegative. J is TRBJ1-2 and V is TRBV11-2; the D is unclear. The sample comprised PBMCs. The CDR3 here is CASSLNRGYGYTF. The DNA for the CDR3 is TGTGCCAGCAGCTTAAATCGAGGATATGGCTACACCTTC.